This TCR beta chain was documented in a study of blood T cells in healthy people across ages. Study results and limitations: Long-lived donors exceeded aged donors in naive CD4+ cells and diversity. Roughly linear declines in TCR beta diversity per million T cells occurred with age. Donor CMV status, an unknown factor, possibly confounded changes in expanded clonotypes.

Every participating donor contributed 8.5 to 10 milliliters of peripheral blood through a draw. Combining a sample-barcoded 5' primer with a J-beta primer mix, a second PCR ran for about 7 to 11 cycles. TCRdb independently ran MiXCR on the 5' RACE reads; one entry per CDR3 protein. The table records around 1.5 million distinct CDR3 sequences, approximately 42% of them present only once. CDR1 is MDHEN and CDR2 is SYDVKM in the germline V gene. V shed 11 bases and J 2 bases; nucleotides not matched to a gene: 12. The CDR3 length is 15 residues. Comment on this clonotype: The antigen is undetermined.

The sequenced sample was blood. The receptor comes from a woman aged 18-29 years in good health. The rearrangement links TRBV28 to TRBJ2-3, with 8 bases aligning to TRBD2. CDR3 amino acids: CAGITSGVSTDTQYF. The CDR3 nucleotides are TGTGCCGGCATTACTAGCGGAGTCTCCACAGATACGCAGTATTTT.